This T cell receptor beta chain was documented in a study of Tregs in tolerant kidney transplant recipients. Overall study findings and caveats: Biological reproducibility was not directly addressed, but technical replication error appeared minimal. Activated donor B cell expansion appeared to reveal the most relevant donor-specific TCRbeta repertoire. The small number of patients limits these findings pending further validation.

TCRdb's copy holds only in-frame clones and misses some; the assay was immunoSEQ multiplex PCR. The sample includes roughly 250,000 clones, more than 65% seen only once; the top ten take 0.55% to 0.65%. Comment on this clone: Its antigen is unknown.

Material for sequencing was CD4+ T cells from blood. This sequence originates from a human donor in good health.

The CDR3 DNA follows: TGTGCCAGCGGAATTTGGGGTCGGAATGGCTACACCTTC. This encodes CASGIWGRNGYTF. This chain links TRBV5-8 with TRBJ1-2, with no clear D. CDR3 length: 13 residues. The germline V gene encodes CDR1 SGHTS and CDR2 YDEGEE. Trimming took off 7 bases at V and 6 bases at J, with 16 bases between the two ends.